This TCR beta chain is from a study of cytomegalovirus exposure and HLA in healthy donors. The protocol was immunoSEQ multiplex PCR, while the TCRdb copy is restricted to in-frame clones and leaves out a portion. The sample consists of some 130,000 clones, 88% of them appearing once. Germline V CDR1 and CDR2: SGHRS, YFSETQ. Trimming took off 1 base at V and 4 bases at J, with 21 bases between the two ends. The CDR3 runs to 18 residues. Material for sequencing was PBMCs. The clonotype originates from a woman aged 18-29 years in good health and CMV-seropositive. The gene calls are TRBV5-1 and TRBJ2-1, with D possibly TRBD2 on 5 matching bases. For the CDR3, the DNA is TGCGCCAGCAGCTTGTACCGATCGAGGGCGGAAAAGTACAATGAGCAGTTCTTC. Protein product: CASSLYRSRAEKYNEQFF.